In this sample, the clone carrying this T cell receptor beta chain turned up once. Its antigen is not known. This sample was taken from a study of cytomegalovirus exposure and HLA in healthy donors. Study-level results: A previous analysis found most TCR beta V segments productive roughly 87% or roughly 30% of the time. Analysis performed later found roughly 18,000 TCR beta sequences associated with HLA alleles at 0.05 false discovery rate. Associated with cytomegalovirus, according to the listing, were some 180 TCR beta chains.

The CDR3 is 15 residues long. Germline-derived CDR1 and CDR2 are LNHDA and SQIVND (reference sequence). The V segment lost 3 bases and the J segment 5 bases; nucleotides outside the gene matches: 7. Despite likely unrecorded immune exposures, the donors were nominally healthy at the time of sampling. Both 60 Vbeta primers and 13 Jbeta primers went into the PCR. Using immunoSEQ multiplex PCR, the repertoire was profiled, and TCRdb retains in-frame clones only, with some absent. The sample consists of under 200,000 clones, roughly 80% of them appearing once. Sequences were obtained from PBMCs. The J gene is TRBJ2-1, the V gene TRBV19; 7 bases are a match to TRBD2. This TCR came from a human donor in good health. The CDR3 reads CASSMGLRRNNEQFF. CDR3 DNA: TGTGCCAGTAGTATGGGACTACGAAGAAACAATGAGCAGTTCTTC. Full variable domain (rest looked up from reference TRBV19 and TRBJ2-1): DGGITQSPKYLFRKEGQNVTLSCEQNLNHDAMYWYRQDPGQGLRLIYYSQIVNDFQKGDIAEGYSVSREKKESFPLTVTSAQKNPTAFYLCASSMGLRRNNEQFFGPGTRLTVL.